A single sample is the source of the 5 T cell receptor beta chains below, sequenced in a study of human T cells and chemical hapten exposure. TCRdb analysed the 5' RACE reads with MiXCR anew, one entry per CDR3 protein. The table includes 70,000 to 85,000 distinct CDR3 sequences, roughly 15% detected once. Unfractionated whole blood yielded the extracted total RNA. Receptor source: a female donor in good health.

The chain couples TRBV28 to TRBJ2-5, with TRBD1 identical over 7 bases. The trim removed 2 bases at V and 5 bases at J, leaving 5 bases unmatched. Germline V CDR1 and CDR2: MDHEN, SYDVKM. This CDR3 contains 14 residues. CDR3 nucleotide sequence: TGTGCCAGCAGTTTAACAGGGGTTAGGGAGACCCAGTACTTC. Translated: CASSLTGVRETQYF.

This clonotype was seen only a few times. V usage is TRBV5-6 and J usage is TRBJ2-1; no clear D. The CDR3 contains 15 residues. Trimming stripped 2 bases from V and 1 base from J, with 10 bases between. CDR1 SGHDT and CDR2 YYEEEE come from the germline V gene. CDR3 nucleotide sequence: TGTGCCAGCAGCTTCAAGGCTAGATCCTACAATGAGCAGTTCTTC. Protein product: CASSFKARSYNEQFF.

The rearrangement uses TRBV12-3 or TRBV12-4 and TRBJ1-1; D is ambiguous. Trimming cost V 1 base and J 4 bases, with 10 bases left between them. This CDR3 has 14 residues. CDR3 DNA: TGTGCCAGCAGTTTAGTCATGGGGAGCACTGAAGCTTTCTTT. It translates to CASSLVMGSTEAFF.

This clonotype was picked up a small number of times. V gene TRBV13 combines with J gene TRBJ1-2; a possible D gene is TRBD1 (5 bases). Germline values: CDR1 PRHDT, CDR2 FYEKMQ (reference sequence). The CDR3 covers 15 residues. Deletions cut 5 bases from V and 6 bases from J, with 19 bases between. The CDR3 loop reads CASSPPGDSRDGYTF. DNA for the CDR3: TGTGCCAGCAGCCCACCGGGAGACAGTCGGGATGGCTACACCTTC.

Only a few counts were recorded for this clonotype. This chain joins TRBV5-1 and TRBJ1-2; maybe TRBD1 (5 bases). Germline-derived CDR1 and CDR2 are SGHRS and YFSETQ. Trimming pared 4 bases from V and 0 bases from J, leaving 13 bases between. The CDR3 has 15 residues. Here the CDR3 DNA reads TGCGCCAGCAGCCCTGGACAACCGTCTAACTATGGCTACACCTTC. The encoded protein is CASSPGQPSNYGYTF.